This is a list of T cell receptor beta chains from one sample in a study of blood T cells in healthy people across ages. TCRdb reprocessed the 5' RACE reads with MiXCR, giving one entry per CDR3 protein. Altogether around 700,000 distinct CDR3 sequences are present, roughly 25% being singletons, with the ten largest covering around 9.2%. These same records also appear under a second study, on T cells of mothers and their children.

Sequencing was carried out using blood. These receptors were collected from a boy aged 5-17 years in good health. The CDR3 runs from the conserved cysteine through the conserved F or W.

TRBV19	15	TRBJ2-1	CASIQREGSYNEQFF
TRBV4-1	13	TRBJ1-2	CASSLAGTGSYTF
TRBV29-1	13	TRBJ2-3	CSGILATTDTQCF
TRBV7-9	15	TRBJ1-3	CASSSSGGQGNTIYF
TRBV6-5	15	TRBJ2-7	CASSLGLAISYEQYF
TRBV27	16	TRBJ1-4	CASNLSNRPTNEKLFF
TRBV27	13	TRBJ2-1	CASSFPGHNEQFF
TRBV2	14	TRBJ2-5	CASSLTRAQETQYF
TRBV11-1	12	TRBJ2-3	CASTNRTDTQYF
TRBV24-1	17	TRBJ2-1	CATSDLERTGVRNEQFF
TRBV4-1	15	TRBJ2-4	CASSQWVGSLNIQYF
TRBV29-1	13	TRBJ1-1	CSVEAGANTEAFF
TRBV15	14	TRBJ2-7	CATSGQTGVYEQYF
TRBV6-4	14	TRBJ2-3	CASSPGQEVNTQYF
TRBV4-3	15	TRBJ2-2	CASSQEAKDREELFF
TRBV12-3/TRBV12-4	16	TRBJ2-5	CASTDRDRGDVETQYF
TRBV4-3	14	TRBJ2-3	CASSQDGVTDTQYF
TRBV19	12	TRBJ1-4	CASSTGQGKLFF
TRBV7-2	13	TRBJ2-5	CASSLDWEETQYF
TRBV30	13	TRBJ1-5	CAWLGGPNQPQHF
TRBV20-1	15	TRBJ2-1	CSAQGGGKSYNEQFF
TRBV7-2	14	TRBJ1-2	CASSLDRGNYGYTF
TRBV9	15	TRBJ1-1	CASSLETGLNTEAFF
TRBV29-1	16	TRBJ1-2	CSVDARETLANYGYTF
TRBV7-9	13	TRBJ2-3	CASSPPPSNGQYF
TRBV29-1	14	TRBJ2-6	CSVEEGGRANVLTF
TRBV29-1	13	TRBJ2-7	CSVEAEVPYEQYF
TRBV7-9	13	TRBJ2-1	CASSANQGNEQFF
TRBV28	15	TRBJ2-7	CASSPRGVPSYEQYF
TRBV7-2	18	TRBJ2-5	CASSLGPVLSGAEETQYF
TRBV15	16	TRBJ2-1	CATSKSGTGGFNEQFF